This TCR beta chain was sequenced for a study of T cell responses to AZD1222 COVID-19 vaccine. Study observations and caveats: Seropositive at baseline were only a handful of AZD1222 recipients. In all cases, repertoires were sampled only after the peak T cell response. The donor cohort was predominantly white British with a female majority, and clonal diversity may have been underestimated.

This CDR3 is 17 amino acids long. Germline loops: CDR1 MDHEN, CDR2 SYDVKM. J lost 6 bases, V lost 5 bases, and 11 bases had no gene match. Details on this clone: Its antigen is undetermined.

The repertoire was sequenced with immunoSEQ multiplex PCR; TCRdb's copy has only in-frame clones and lacks some. This table holds about 100,000 clones, approximately 91% found once. The source material was peripheral blood, sampled 28 days after the second AZD1222 dose. This receptor was identified in an adult who received the AZD1222 COVID-19 vaccine. The chain carries TRBV28 and TRBJ2-3; TRBD2 aligns across 13 bases. This CDR3 is CASSPGLAGHSRDTQYF. The DNA for the CDR3 is TGTGCCAGCAGTCCGGGACTAGCGGGACACAGCAGGGATACGCAGTATTTT. Together with reference TRBV28 and TRBJ2-3, the CDR3 gives the full variable domain: DVKVTQSSRYLVKRTGEKVFLECVQDMDHENMFWYRQDPGLGLRLIYFSYDVKMKEKGDIPEGYSVSREKKERFSLILESASTNQTSMYLCASSPGLAGHSRDTQYFGPGTRLTVL.